This T cell receptor beta chain was observed in a study of cytomegalovirus exposure and HLA in healthy donors. Study outcomes and limitations: In a later analysis, compared with equally common non-associated chains, HLA-associated beta chains were more expanded. In an earlier analysis, about 87% or about 30%: the productive usage of most TCR beta V segments. Whilst most TCR sequences proved rare, a subset of public TCRs occurred across many donors.

The germline gives CDR1 SQVTM, CDR2 ANQGSEA. The CDR3 extends over 13 amino acids. V was cut by 3 bases and J by 0 bases, with 9 bases left in between. Note on this clone: Its matching antigen is unknown.

A multiplex PCR was run with 60 Vbeta primers and 13 Jbeta primers. TCRdb's copy holds only in-frame clones and misses some; the assay was immunoSEQ multiplex PCR. The sample contains about 170,000 clones, around 73% of which appear only once. V gene TRBV29-1 combines with J gene TRBJ2-7; D is perhaps TRBD1 (6 bases). The source of this sequence is a woman in her late teens or twenties in good health and CMV-seropositive. The sequencing input was PBMCs. The CDR3 sequence is CSVEDSFSYEQYF. CDR3 in DNA: TGCAGCGTTGAGGACAGCTTCTCCTACGAGCAGTACTTC.